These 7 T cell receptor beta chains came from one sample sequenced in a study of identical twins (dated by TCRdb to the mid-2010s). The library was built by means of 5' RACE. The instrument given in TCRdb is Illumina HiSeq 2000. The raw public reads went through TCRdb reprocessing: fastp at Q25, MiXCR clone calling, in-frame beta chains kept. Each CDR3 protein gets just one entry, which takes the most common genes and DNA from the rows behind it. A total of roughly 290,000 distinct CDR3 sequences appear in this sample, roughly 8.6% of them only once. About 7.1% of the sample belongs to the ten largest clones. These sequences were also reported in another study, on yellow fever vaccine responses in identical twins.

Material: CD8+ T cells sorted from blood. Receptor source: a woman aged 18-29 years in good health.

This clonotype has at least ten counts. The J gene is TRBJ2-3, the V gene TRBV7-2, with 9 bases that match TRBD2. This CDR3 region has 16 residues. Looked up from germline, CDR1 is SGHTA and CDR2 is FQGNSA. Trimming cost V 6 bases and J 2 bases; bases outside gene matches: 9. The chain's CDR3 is CASSLLAGSLTDTQYF. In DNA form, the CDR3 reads TGTGCCAGCAGTCTTCTAGCGGGATCACTCACAGATACGCAGTATTTT.

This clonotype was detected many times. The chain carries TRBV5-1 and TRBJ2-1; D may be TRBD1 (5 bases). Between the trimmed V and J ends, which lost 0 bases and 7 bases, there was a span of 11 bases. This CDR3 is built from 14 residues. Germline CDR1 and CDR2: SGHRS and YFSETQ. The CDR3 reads CASSLAGRVNEQFF. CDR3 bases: TGCGCCAGCAGCTTGGCGGGCAGGGTGAATGAGCAGTTCTTC.

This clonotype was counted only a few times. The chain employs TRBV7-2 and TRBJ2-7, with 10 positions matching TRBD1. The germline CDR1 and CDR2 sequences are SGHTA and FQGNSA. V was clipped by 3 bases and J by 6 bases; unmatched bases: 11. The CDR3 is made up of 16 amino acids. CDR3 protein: CASSFLLGQGTGEQYF. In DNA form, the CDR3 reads TGTGCCAGCAGCTTCCTCTTGGGACAGGGGACGGGCGAGCAGTACTTC.

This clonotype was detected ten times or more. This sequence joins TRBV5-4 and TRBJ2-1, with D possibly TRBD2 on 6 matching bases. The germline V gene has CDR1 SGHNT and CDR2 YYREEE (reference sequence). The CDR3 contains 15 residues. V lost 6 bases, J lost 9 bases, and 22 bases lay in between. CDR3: CASTIPSPGDGEQFF. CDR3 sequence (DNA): TGTGCCAGCACCATTCCCTCCCCGGGGGACGGTGAGCAGTTCTTC.

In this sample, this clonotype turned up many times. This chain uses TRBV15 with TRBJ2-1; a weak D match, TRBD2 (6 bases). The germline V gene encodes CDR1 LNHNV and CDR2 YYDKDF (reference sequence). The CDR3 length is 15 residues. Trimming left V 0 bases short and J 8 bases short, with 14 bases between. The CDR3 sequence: CATSREREVGDEQFF. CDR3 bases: TGTGCCACCAGCAGAGAGAGGGAGGTTGGCGATGAGCAGTTCTTC.

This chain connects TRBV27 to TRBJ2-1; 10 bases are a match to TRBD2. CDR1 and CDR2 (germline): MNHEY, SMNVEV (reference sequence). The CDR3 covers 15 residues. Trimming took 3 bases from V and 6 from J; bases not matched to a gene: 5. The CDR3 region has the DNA TGTGCCAGCAGTTTTTCAGCGGGGGGGCTCAATGAGCAGTTCTTC. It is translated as CASSFSAGGLNEQFF.

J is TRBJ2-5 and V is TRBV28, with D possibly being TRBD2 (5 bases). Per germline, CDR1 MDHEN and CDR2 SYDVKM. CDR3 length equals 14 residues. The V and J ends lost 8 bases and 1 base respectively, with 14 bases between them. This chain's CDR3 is CASLEGGIQETQYF. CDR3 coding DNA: TGTGCCAGCTTAGAGGGTGGAATCCAAGAGACCCAGTACTTC.